These 9 T cell receptor beta chains came from one sample sequenced in a study of blood T cell repertoires in COVID-19. Sequenced by immunoSEQ multiplex PCR; TCRdb stores in-frame clones only, minus some. The profile shows roughly 380,000 clones, roughly nine tenths of them singletons. Sequencing used peripheral blood. The receptors here all came from a woman aged 55-70 years with COVID-19, enrolled during active disease.

The CDR3 here is CASSRLAGNYGYTF. CDR3 coding DNA: TGTGCCAGCAGTCGCCTGGCGGGTAACTATGGCTACACCTTC. This chain links TRBV28 with TRBJ1-2; D remains ambiguous. The CDR3 has 14 amino acids. Trimming left V 5 bases short and J 1 base short, with 11 bases between. CDR1 is MDHEN and CDR2 is SYDVKM in the germline V gene.

V usage is TRBV28 and J usage is TRBJ1-5; possible D gene TRBD1, 5 bases. Germline assignment: CDR1 MDHEN and CDR2 SYDVKM. This CDR3 is built from 14 residues. V was trimmed by 6 bases and J by 6 bases, leaving 15 bases between them. CDR3 bases: TGTGCCAGCAGCAAACCGGGGGGTCGTCAGCCCCAGCATTTT. It encodes CASSKPGGRQPQHF.

The CDR3 coding sequence is TGTGCCAGTAGTACAGACAATCTGAACACTGAAGCTTTCTTT. Its protein is CASSTDNLNTEAFF. This chain joins TRBV19 and TRBJ1-1; D gene uncertain. V dropped 4 bases and J dropped 0 bases, with 9 bases sitting between them. Germline values: CDR1 LNHDA, CDR2 SQIVND (reference sequence). The CDR3 spans 14 residues.

The gene calls are TRBV6-5 and TRBJ1-4; D might be TRBD1 (5 bases). This CDR3 has 13 residues. The ends were cut back, 6 bases at V and 8 bases at J, with 13 bases in the middle. Per the germline V gene, CDR1 is MNHEY and CDR2 is SVGAGI. In DNA form, the CDR3 reads TGTGCCAGCAGAATTGGGGCGGGGGAAAAACTGTTTTTT. Its translation: CASRIGAGEKLFF.

The V and J genes are TRBV6-5 and TRBJ1-1, with D unresolved. This CDR3 region has 11 residues. Trimming took 5 bases from V and 8 from J, leaving 9 bases between them. Germline CDR1 MNHEY, CDR2 SVGAGI. The CDR3 DNA reads as TGTGCCAGCAGTCTATCGAGAGAAGCTTTCTTT. Protein product: CASSLSREAFF.

In this sample, this clone turned up once. The V and J genes are TRBV7-9 and TRBJ1-3; TRBD1 might be the D (5 bases). This CDR3 has 17 residues. Germline loops: CDR1 SEHNR, CDR2 FQNEAQ (reference sequence). V was pared by 1 base and J by 2 bases, with 15 bases between. CDR3 bases: TGTGCCAGCAGCTTAGGTATCAGGGATTCCCCTGGAAACACCATATATTTT. It is translated as CASSLGIRDSPGNTIYF.

This chain links TRBV5-1 with TRBJ2-5, with D perhaps TRBD1 (6 bases). Trimming cost V 2 bases and J 4 bases, with 6 bases left between them. CDR1 is SGHRS and CDR2 is YFSETQ in the germline V gene. The CDR3 sequence is 12 residues long. The DNA of the CDR3 is TGCGCCAGCAGCTTCAGGGGAGAGACCCAGTACTTC. Translating gives CASSFRGETQYF.

This clone showed up just once. The genes are TRBV24-1 and TRBJ1-2; 7 bases map to TRBD1. Germline V CDR1 and CDR2: KGHDR, SFDVKD. The CDR3 consists of 13 residues. With V trimmed by 4 bases and J by 7 bases, 5 bases remained unmatched. Here the CDR3 DNA reads TGTGCCACCAGTGACCGACAGGGTGGTGGCTACACCTTC. Translating gives CATSDRQGGGYTF.

The chain uses TRBV29-1 and TRBJ1-2, with TRBD1 as a possible D gene (6 bases). Germline lookup yields CDR1 SQVTM and CDR2 ANQGSEA. The CDR3 covers 12 residues. V was cut by 8 bases and J by 4 bases, with 14 bases left in between. This chain's CDR3 is CSIRQASYGYTF. DNA for the CDR3: TGCAGCATCCGACAGGCCTCCTATGGCTACACCTTC.